The 6 T cell receptor beta chains listed next were all sequenced from one sample in a study of Graves' ophthalmopathy and Graves' hyperthyroidism (dated by TCRdb to the late 2010s). Sequencing instrument: Illumina HiSeq 2000. For repertoire sequencing, the TCR beta CDR3 regions were amplified from RNA transcripts. The first round of RT-PCR was done with HTBI primers and the Qiagen OneStep RT-PCR kit, and was followed by a second round of multiplex PCR, then size selection and purification. TCRdb took the public reads, trimmed them with fastp at Q25, ran MiXCR for clone calling and kept in-frame beta chains. Records with the same CDR3 protein are collapsed into one entry carrying the most frequent genes and DNA. This sample gives hundreds of thousands of distinct CDR3 sequences in total; 22% of them show up just once. Approximately 7% of the sample comes from the top ten. What was sequenced was peripheral blood. The receptors stem from a woman between 18 and 29 years old with stable Graves' hyperthyroidism. Some clones in this sample may be carry-over from other donors' samples. Donor details come from another sample of the same person, matched by shared clones.

The chain recombines TRBV5-1 with TRBJ1-1; D is unclear. The CDR3 runs to 14 residues. V lost 4 bases and J lost 5, with 15 bases in between. Germline V gene lookup returns CDR1 SGHRS and CDR2 YFSETQ. This CDR3 is CASSPRTGRTEAFF. The CDR3 coding sequence is TGCGCCAGCAGCCCTAGAACGGGTAGGACTGAAGCTTTCTTT. The full variable domain, completed using reference TRBV5-1 and TRBJ1-1, is KAGVTQTPRYLIKTRGQQVTLSCSPISGHRSVSWYQQTPGQGLQFLFEYFSETQRNKGNFPGRFSGRQFSNSRSEMNVSTLELGDSALYLCASSPRTGRTEAFFGQGTRLTVV.

The chain recombines TRBV20-1 with TRBJ1-6; 9 positions match TRBD1. Looked up from germline, CDR1 is DFQATT and CDR2 is SNEGSKA (reference sequence). The CDR3 spans 13 residues. The junction had 4 bases not matched to a gene; V was cut back by 6 bases and J by 7 bases. CDR3 sequence reads: CSARDRGNSPLHF. The CDR3 DNA follows: TGCAGTGCCCGCGACAGGGGGAATTCACCCCTCCACTTT.

This clonotype showed up many times. The chain carries TRBV6-1 and TRBJ1-1, with TRBD1 matching over 9 bases. The germline V gene encodes CDR1 MNHNS and CDR2 SASEGT. Trimming took 8 bases from V and 3 from J; bases not matched to a gene: 4. The length of the CDR3 is 13 residues. The CDR3 spells CASGGQGHTEAFF. The CDR3 DNA reads TGTGCCAGCGGGGGACAGGGTCACACTGAAGCTTTCTTT.

The CDR3 bases are TGTGCCAGCAGCTTTCTGGGACAGGGGAGTGGCTACACCTTC. Its protein product is CASSFLGQGSGYTF. J is TRBJ1-2 and V is TRBV9, with 10 bases lining up with TRBD1. Germline CDR1 is SGDLS and CDR2 is YYNGEE. V lost 4 bases to trimming and J lost 7 bases; unmatched junction nucleotides: 7. The CDR3 loop spans 14 amino acids.

This clonotype has a count of ten or more. The J gene is TRBJ1-6, the V gene TRBV20-1; 7 bases fit TRBD1. The CDR3 consists of 14 residues. Germline values: CDR1 DFQATT, CDR2 SNEGSKA (reference sequence). V lost 6 bases and J lost 1; bases outside the gene matches: 3. The CDR3 sequence is CSATTGSYNSPLHF. CDR3 coding DNA: TGCAGTGCCACGACAGGGTCCTATAATTCACCCCTCCACTTT.

This clonotype has a count of ten or more. The chain has TRBV28 and TRBJ1-2; D is uncertain. The CDR3 is 12 amino acids. V lost 2 bases to trimming and J lost 6 bases, with 7 bases between them. CDR1 is MDHEN, CDR2 SYDVKM, per germline. The CDR3 nucleotides read TGTGCCAGCAGTTTAATGGCGGATGGCTACACCTTC. This translates into CASSLMADGYTF.